This T cell receptor beta chain emerged from a study of beta chain features in type 1 diabetes (dated by TCRdb to about 2018). In terms of the full investigation: Mean age, gender distribution, total cell number and subset yield did not differ between patients and healthy donors. A total of 90 million to 120 million sorted cells were examined across all samples, and a strong correlation was observed between cell number per subset and RNA yield. In the study, recently diagnosed type 1 diabetes patients and matched healthy donors were compared on the TCRB repertoires of their sorted circulating CD4+ T cell subsets. Naive and central memory subsets were obtained from all 30 or so donors, but regulatory and stem cell-like memory subsets were isolated from only 8 patients and roughly eight healthy donors.

Each donor gave one peripheral blood draw, averaging roughly 100 mL, which was collected into heparinised tubes. Naive, central memory, regulatory and stem cell-like memory CD4+ T cells were sorted on a BD FACSAria II using a panel including CD45RO, CCR7, CD25, CD127, CD95 and CD27. Every sorted population had a purity above 95%. PBMCs were separated immediately by Lymphoprep density gradient centrifugation and were stained directly, without being cultured. So that batch effects would be minimized, each experiment stained and sorted samples in pairs, pairing one healthy donor with one patient. Here is what the overall study found, with its caveats: Because small numbers of individuals were included in the HLA sub-analyses, any influence of HLA type on TCRB rearrangement was left unresolved. PCR may preferentially amplify shorter templates, but because patient and control samples were amplified and corrected together, any resulting skew would affect both groups equally. At VDJ recombination sites, type 1 diabetes patients had fewer insertions and more deleted nucleotides, which implies abnormalities in thymic rearrangement. Type 1 diabetes patients showed a moderate but significant shortening of TCRB CDR3 length in all four CD4+ subsets. Because cDNA was sequenced instead of genomic DNA, highly expressing activated cells could be over-represented, though the groups showed no difference in activation or CD3 levels. The naive, central memory and regulatory TCRB repertoires appeared to resemble one another more closely among patients than among healthy donors.

The entire amount of isolated RNA was reverse transcribed using the High Capacity cDNA Reverse Transcription Kit, so the sequenced TCRB transcripts were expressed ones. Deep immunoSEQ sequencing was performed on naive, central memory and regulatory T cell samples, with an average of about 3.6 million total reads per sample. Sorted cells were lysed in RLT buffer, and RNA was extracted using DNase-treated RNeasy Micro or Mini kits according to cell number. To prevent cross-contamination, each cell subset was processed individually, whereas patient and healthy donor samples were processed jointly. TCRB sequences were amplified from cDNA with the immunoSEQ multiplex PCR, producing 87-bp fragments spanning the CDR3 region. Amplicons were sequenced on the Illumina HiSeq platform. The source study handled its data this way. PCR bias was corrected computationally using synthetic template baselines, and reads within Hamming distance 2 were collapsed, with unmergeable singletons discarded. Reads were aligned against IMGT so that V, D and J genes, CDR3 length and insertions or deletions at six rearrangement sites could be assigned. Within each subset, clonotype counts were normalized to sorted cell number, after which true diversity and Gini coefficients were computed with the tcR R package. The overlap coefficient, calculated on TCRB nucleotide sequences, was used to quantify repertoire sharing. As a proxy for the pre-selection repertoire, out-of-frame TCRB sequences from naive cells were analyzed. TCRdb re-hosts the immuneACCESS table, in-frame sequences only. Its copies lack some clones; in the studies checked, an unresolved V gene accounts for under half of them, and the cause for the rest is not known. V, J and clone size reflect that table, while D and trimming were determined from the DNA. Present in this sample are nearly 700,000 clones, roughly 13% of which were seen just once. The ten largest clonotypes hold approximately 0.02% of the sample.

This clone was observed a few times. Which antigen it targets is not known. Base qualities were left out, and no much larger clone turns up one base away. The CDR3 covers 14 residues, taking in both the cysteine and the phenylalanine. Just CDR3 DNA is preserved here, 42 bases in frame from base 1. From V the trimming removes 7 bases and from J it removes 5 bases, while the gene matches leave 7 bases of the junction unaccounted for. Per the germline V gene, MNHEY is the CDR1 and SVGAGI is the CDR2. Sequenced input: naive CD4+ T cells from blood. The cell subset or site label, read with the paper, signifies: true naive CD4+ T cells. The chain is assembled from TRBV6-5 and TRBJ1-2, with 10 middle bases fitting TRBD1. The clonotype originates from a man aged 18-30 years with type 1 diabetes. The nucleotide sequence is given as TGTGCCAGCACCCTGGACAGGGGGTATTATGGCTACACCTTC. Its amino acids are CASTLDRGYYGYTF.